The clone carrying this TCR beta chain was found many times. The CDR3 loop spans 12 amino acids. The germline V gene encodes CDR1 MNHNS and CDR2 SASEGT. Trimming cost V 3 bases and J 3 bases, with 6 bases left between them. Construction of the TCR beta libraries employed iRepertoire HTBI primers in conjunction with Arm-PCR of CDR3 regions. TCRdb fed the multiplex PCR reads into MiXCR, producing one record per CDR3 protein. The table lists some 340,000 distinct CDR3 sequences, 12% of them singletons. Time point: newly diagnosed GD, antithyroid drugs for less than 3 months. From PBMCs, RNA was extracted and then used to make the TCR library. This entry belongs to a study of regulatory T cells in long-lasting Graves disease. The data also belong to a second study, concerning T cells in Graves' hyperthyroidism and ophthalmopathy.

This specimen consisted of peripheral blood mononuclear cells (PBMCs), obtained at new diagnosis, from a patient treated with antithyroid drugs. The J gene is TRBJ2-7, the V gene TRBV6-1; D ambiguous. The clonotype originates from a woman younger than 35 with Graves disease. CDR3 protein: CASSDSYYEQYF. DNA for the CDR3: TGTGCCAGCAGTGACAGCTACTACGAGCAGTACTTC.